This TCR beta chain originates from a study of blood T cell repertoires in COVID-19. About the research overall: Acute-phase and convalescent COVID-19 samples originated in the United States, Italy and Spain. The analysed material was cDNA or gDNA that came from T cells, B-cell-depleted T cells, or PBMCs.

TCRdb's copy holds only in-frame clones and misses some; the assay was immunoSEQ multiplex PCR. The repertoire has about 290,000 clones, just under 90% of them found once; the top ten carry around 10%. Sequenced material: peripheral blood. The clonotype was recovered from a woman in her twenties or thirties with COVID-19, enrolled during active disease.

The CDR3 protein is CSAKRETQYF. The CDR3 bases are TGCAGTGCTAAGCGAGAGACCCAGTACTTC. The rearrangement links TRBV20-1 to TRBJ2-5; no reliable D call. The CDR3 totals 10 residues. Trimming shortened V by 4 bases and J by 4 bases, and 4 bases separated the two germline ends. The germline V gene has CDR1 DFQATT and CDR2 SNEGSKA (reference sequence).